The present TCR beta chain was sequenced within a study of blood T cell repertoires in COVID-19. Across the study: Samples of COVID-19 (acute and convalescent) were obtained from the United States, Italy and Spain.

Methods used by the authors: Amplification from reference gene primers served as the basis for estimated nucleated cell counts. TCRdb's copy holds only in-frame clones and misses some; the assay was immunoSEQ multiplex PCR. The V and J calls and clone size are taken from that table; D and trimming were inferred from the DNA. The sample holds roughly 330,000 clones; approximately 88% are singletons and the top ten take approximately 10%. The CDR3 totals 14 residues. Trimming took 7 bases from V and 4 from J, leaving 14 bases between them. Germline CDR1 and CDR2: LNHDA and SQIVND (reference sequence). While infection was still active, Seattle patients were enrolled and then followed longitudinally.

The sequenced material came from peripheral blood. The chain couples TRBV19 to TRBJ1-3; D call uncertain. This sequence was found in a man aged 25-45 years with COVID-19, enrolled during active disease. This chain's CDR3 is CASNSPLLGNTIYF. The CDR3 DNA is TGTGCCAGTAATTCCCCTCTGTTGGGAAACACCATATATTTT.